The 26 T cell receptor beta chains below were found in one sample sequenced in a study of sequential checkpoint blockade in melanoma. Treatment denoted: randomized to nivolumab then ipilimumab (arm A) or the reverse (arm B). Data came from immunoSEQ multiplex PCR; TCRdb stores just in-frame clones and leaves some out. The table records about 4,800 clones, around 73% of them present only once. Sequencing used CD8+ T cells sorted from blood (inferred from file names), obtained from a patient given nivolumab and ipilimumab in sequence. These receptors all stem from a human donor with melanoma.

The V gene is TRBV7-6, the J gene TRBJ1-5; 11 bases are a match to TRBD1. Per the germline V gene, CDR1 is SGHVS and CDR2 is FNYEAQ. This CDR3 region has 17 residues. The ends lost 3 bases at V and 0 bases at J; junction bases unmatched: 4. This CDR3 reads CASSLGGTGGSNQPQHF. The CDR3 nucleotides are TGTGCCAGCAGCTTGGGGGGGACAGGGGGTAGCAATCAGCCCCAGCATTTT.

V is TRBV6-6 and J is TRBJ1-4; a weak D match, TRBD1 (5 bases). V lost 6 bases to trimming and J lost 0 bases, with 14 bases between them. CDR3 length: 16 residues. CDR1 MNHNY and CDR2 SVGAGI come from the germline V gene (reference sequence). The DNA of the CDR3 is TGTGCCAGCAGGAAACGTACGACAGCAACTAATGAAAAACTGTTTTTT. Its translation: CASRKRTTATNEKLFF.

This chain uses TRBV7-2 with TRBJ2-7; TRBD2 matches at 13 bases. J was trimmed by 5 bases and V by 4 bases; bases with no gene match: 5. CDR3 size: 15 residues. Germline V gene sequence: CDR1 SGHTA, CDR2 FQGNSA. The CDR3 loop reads CASSSPLAGGHEQYF. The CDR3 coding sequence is TGTGCCAGCAGCTCACCACTAGCGGGGGGGCACGAGCAGTACTTC.

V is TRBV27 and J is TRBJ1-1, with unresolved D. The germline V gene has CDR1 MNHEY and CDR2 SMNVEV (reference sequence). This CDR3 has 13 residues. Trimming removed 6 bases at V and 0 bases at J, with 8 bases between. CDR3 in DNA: TGTGCCAGCAGAGGCCGGGTGAACACTGAAGCTTTCTTT. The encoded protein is CASRGRVNTEAFF.

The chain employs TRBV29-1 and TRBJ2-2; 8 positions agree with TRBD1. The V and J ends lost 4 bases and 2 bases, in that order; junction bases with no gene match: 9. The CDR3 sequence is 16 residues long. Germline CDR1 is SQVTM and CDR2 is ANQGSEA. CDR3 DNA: TGCAGCGTTGTGTGGGCCGACAGGGGAAACACCGGGGAGCTGTTTTTT. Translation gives CSVVWADRGNTGELFF.

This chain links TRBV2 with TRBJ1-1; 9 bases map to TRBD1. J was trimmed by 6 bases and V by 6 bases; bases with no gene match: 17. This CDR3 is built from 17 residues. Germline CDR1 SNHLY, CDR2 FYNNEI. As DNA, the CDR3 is TGTGCCAGCAGCCGGTGGTTCGGGACAGGGAGCGTATCTGAAGCTTTCTTT. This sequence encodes CASSRWFGTGSVSEAFF.

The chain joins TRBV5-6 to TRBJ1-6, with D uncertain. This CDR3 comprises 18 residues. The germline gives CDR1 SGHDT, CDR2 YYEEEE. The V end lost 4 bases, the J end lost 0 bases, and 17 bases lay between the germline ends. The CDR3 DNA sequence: TGTGCCAGCAGCCCCACGTTCCAGGCGAACTCCTATAATTCACCCCTCCACTTT. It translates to CASSPTFQANSYNSPLHF.

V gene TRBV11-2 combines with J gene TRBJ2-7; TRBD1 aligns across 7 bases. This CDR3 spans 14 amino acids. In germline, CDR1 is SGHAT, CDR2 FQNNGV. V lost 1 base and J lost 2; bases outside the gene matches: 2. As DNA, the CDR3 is TGTGCCAGCAGCTTAGGGGACAGTACCTACGAGCAGTACTTC. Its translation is CASSLGDSTYEQYF.

The CDR3 DNA reads as TGTGCCAGCAGCTGGGGACAGGCTAGCAATCAGCCCCAGCATTTT. It codes for CASSWGQASNQPQHF. This chain connects TRBV5-8 to TRBJ1-5; 8 bases agree with TRBD1. The CDR3 has 15 residues. Germline CDR1 reads SGHTS; CDR2 reads YDEGEE. V trimming: 3 bases; J trimming: 0 bases; junction bases outside the gene matches: 2.

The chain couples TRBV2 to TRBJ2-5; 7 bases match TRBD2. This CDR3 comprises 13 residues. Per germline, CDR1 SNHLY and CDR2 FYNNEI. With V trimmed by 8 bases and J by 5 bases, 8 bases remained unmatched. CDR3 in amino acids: CASYSTSVETQYF. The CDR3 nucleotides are TGTGCCAGCTATTCTACTAGCGTCGAGACCCAGTACTTC.

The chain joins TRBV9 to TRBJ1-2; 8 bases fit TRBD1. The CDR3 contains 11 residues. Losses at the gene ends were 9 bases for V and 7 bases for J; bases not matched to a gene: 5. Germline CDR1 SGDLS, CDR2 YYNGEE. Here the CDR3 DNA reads TGTGCCACAAAGACAGGGGCTGGCTACACCTTC. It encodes CATKTGAGYTF.

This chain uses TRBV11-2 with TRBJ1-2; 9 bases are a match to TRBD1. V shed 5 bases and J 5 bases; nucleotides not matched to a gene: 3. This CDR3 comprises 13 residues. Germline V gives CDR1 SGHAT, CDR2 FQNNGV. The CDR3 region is CASSEGTGYGYTF. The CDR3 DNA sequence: TGTGCCAGCAGCGAAGGGACAGGGTATGGCTACACCTTC.

CDR3: CASSLQSTVADTQYF. The DNA for the CDR3 is TGTGCCAGCAGCTTACAATCGACAGTGGCAGATACGCAGTATTTT. The chain carries TRBV7-9 and TRBJ2-3, with a tentative D call TRBD1 (5 bases). CDR3 length: 15 residues. Germline V gene data show CDR1 as SEHNR and CDR2 as FQNEAQ (reference sequence). The V end lost 2 bases, the J end lost 4 bases, and 13 bases lay between the germline ends. Full variable domain (missing parts from reference TRBV7-9 and TRBJ2-3): DTGVSQNPRHKITKRGQNVTFRCDPISEHNRLYWYRQTLGQGPEFLTYFQNEAQLEKSRLLSDRFSAERPKGSFSTLEIQRTEQGDSAMYLCASSLQSTVADTQYFGPGTRLTVL.

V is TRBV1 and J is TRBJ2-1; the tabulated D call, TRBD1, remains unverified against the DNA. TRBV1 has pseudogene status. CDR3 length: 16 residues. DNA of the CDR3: TGCACCAGCAGCCAAAGTGGGACAGACCCCTACAATGAGCAGTTCTTC. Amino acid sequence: CTSSQSGTDPYNEQFF.

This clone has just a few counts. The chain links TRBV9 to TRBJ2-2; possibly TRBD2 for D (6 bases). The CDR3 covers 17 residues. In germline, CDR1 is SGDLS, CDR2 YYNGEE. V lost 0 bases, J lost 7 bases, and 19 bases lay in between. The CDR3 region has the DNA TGTGCCAGCAGCGTAGGGGGAGGCCCCCGAATTGGCGGGGAGCTGTTTTTT. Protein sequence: CASSVGGGPRIGGELFF.

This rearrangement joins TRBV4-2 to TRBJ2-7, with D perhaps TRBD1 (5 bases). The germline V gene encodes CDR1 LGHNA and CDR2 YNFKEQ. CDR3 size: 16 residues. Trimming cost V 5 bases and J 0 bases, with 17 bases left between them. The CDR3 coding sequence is TGTGCCAGCAGCGCAAATGGTCGCAGGGACTCCTACGAGCAGTACTTC. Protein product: CASSANGRRDSYEQYF.

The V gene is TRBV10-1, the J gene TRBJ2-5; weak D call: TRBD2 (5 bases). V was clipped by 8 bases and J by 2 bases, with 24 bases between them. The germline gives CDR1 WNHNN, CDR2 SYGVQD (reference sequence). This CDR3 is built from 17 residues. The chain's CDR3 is CASLGEKNRVVQETQYF. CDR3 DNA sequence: TGCGCCAGCCTCGGGGAGAAGAACCGGGTTGTACAAGAGACCCAGTACTTC.

CDR3 nucleotide sequence: TGTGCCACCAGCAGGGAGGCAGGGGGTGGAAATGAGCAGTTCTTC. Translation gives CATSREAGGGNEQFF. This chain links TRBV15 with TRBJ2-1; TRBD1 matches 7 bases. Germline V gene data show CDR1 as LNHNV and CDR2 as YYDKDF (reference sequence). This CDR3 has 15 amino acids. Trimming cost V 3 bases and J 7 bases; bases outside gene matches: 9.

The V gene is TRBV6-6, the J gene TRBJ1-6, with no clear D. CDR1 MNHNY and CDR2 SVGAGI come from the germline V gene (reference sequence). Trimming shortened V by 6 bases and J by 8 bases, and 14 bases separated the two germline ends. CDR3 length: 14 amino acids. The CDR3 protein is CASSLGHGDSPLHF. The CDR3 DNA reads TGTGCCAGCAGCCTCGGCCACGGGGATTCACCCCTCCACTTT.

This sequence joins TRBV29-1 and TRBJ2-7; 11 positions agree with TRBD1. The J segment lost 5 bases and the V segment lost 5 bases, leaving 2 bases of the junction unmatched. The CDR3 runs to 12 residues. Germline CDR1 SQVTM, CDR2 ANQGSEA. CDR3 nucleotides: TGCAGCGTTCGGACAGGGGGCAACGAGCAGTACTTC. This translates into CSVRTGGNEQYF.

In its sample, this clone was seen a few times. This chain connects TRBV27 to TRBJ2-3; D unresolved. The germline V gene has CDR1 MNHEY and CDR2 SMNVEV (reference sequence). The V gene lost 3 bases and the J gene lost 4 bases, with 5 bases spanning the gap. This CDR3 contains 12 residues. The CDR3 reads CASSFTPDTQYF. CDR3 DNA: TGTGCCAGCAGTTTTACTCCAGATACGCAGTATTTT.

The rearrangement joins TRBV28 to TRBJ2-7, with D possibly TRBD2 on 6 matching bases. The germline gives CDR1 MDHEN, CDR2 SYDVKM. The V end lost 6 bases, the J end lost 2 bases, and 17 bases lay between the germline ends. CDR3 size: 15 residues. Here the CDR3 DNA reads TGTGCCAGCAGCCGGGGGACCCGAATAACCTACGAGCAGTACTTC. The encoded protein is CASSRGTRITYEQYF. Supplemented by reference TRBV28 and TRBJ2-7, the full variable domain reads DVKVTQSSRYLVKRTGEKVFLECVQDMDHENMFWYRQDPGLGLRLIYFSYDVKMKEKGDIPEGYSVSREKKERFSLILESASTNQTSMYLCASSRGTRITYEQYFGPGTRLTVT.

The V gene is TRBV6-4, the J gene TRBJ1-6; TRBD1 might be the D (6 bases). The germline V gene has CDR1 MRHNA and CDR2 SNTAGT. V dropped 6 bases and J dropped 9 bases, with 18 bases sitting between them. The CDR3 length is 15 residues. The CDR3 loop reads CASSADSLIGSPLHF. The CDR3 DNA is TGTGCCAGCAGCGCGGACAGCCTTATTGGTTCACCCCTCCACTTT.

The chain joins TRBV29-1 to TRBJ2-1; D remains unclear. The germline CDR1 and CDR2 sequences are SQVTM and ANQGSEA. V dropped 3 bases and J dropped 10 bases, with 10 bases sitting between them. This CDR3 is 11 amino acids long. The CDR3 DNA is TGCAGCGTTGACCTGGTTCGGGAGCAGTTCTTC. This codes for CSVDLVREQFF.

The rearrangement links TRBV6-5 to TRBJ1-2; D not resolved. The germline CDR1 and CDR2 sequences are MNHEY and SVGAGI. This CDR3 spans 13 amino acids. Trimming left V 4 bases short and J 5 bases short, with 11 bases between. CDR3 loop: CASSWSSFYGYTF. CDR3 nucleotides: TGTGCCAGCAGTTGGAGCAGTTTTTATGGCTACACCTTC.

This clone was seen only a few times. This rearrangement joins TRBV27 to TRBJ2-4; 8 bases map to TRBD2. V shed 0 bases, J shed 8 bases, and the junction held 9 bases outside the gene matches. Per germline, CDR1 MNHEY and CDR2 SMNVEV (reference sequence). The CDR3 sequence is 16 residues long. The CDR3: CASSLSRGGTRDIQYF. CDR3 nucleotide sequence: TGTGCCAGCAGTTTATCCCGGGGGGGTACGCGGGACATTCAGTACTTC.